This is a list of T cell receptor beta chains from one sample in a study of beta chain features in type 1 diabetes. The table came from immunoSEQ multiplex PCR; TCRdb's copy has only in-frame clones and leaves some out. The sample includes under 850,000 clones, about an eighth seen only once; the top ten take about 0.02%. The specimen was naive CD4+ T cells from blood. The source of these receptors is a young man with type 1 diabetes. Each CDR3 is given with its conserved first and last residue. The order of the fields is D gene, clone size, V gene, J gene, CDR3 protein, CDR3 DNA. A D gene is named only where the DNA matches it firmly. Clone size is not always given. Where it is, it says once, few, many or a class for expanded clones.

>TRBD1|few|TRBV30|TRBJ2-2
CAWSPRGRDTGELFF
TGTGCCTGGAGTCCTAGGGGGCGCGACACCGGGGAGCTGTTTTTT
>TRBD1|-|TRBV5-1|TRBJ1-2
CASQRTGPYGYTF
TGCGCCAGCCAACGGACAGGGCCCTATGGCTACACCTTC
>-|few|TRBV19|TRBJ1-5
CASSIDNQPQHF
TGTGCCAGTAGTATAGACAATCAGCCCCAGCATTTT
>TRBD2|-|TRBV5-1|TRBJ2-3
CASSWEGDTQYF
TGCGCCAGCAGCTGGGAGGGTGATACGCAGTATTTT
>-|-|TRBV14|TRBJ2-1
CASSQGWRGAEQFF
TGTGCCAGCAGCCAAGGATGGAGGGGAGCTGAGCAGTTCTTC
>-|few|TRBV14|TRBJ2-1
CASSKAYYNEQFF
TGTGCCAGCAGCAAGGCCTACTACAATGAGCAGTTCTTC
>-|-|TRBV27|TRBJ2-5
CASSPEMIQGTQYF
TGTGCCAGCAGTCCCGAGATGATACAGGGGACCCAGTACTTC
>-|few|TRBV6-1|TRBJ1-4
CASSWTDGTSEKLFF
TGTGCCAGCAGCTGGACAGACGGAACTTCTGAAAAACTGTTTTTT
>-|few|TRBV9|TRBJ2-3
CASSVAGGGDTQYF
TGTGCCAGCAGCGTAGCGGGCGGAGGAGATACGCAGTATTTT
>TRBD2|-|TRBV11-2|TRBJ2-5
CASSLGTTVQETQYF
TGTGCCAGCAGCTTGGGGACTACTGTTCAAGAGACCCAGTACTTC
>-|few|TRBV11-2|TRBJ1-1
CASSLAGDTEAFF
TGTGCCAGCAGCTTAGCGGGGGACACTGAAGCTTTCTTT
>-|few|TRBV14|TRBJ1-6
CASSREGSPLHF
TGTGCCAGCAGCAGGGAGGGTTCACCCCTCCACTTT
>-|-|TRBV7-2|TRBJ1-1
CASSLGPGALNTEAFF
TGTGCCAGCAGCTTGGGTCCGGGGGCTCTGAACACTGAAGCTTTCTTT
>-|few|TRBV10-3|TRBJ1-1
CAISGRDGRNTEAFF
TGTGCCATCAGTGGCCGGGACGGGAGGAACACTGAAGCTTTCTTT
>-|-|TRBV6-1|TRBJ1-5
CASSESNQPQHF
TGTGCCAGCAGTGAATCGAATCAGCCCCAGCATTTT
>-|many|TRBV14|TRBJ2-1
CASSQDLWGPDNEQFF
TGTGCCAGCAGCCAAGATCTTTGGGGGCCCGACAATGAGCAGTTCTTC
>-|-|TRBV10-3|TRBJ1-2
CAISEGLNYGYTF
TGTGCCATCAGTGAAGGTCTGAACTATGGCTACACCTTC
>-|-|TRBV4-2|TRBJ2-7
CASSQSYEQYF
TGTGCCAGCAGCCAATCATACGAGCAGTACTTC
>-|few|TRBV27|TRBJ1-1
CASSPYQEGQGTEAFF
TGTGCCAGCAGTCCCTACCAAGAGGGGCAGGGAACTGAAGCTTTCTTT
>TRBD1|few|TRBV7-9|TRBJ2-2
CASSKWTGSTGELFF
TGTGCCAGCAGCAAATGGACAGGGAGCACCGGGGAGCTGTTTTTT
>TRBD1|-|TRBV6-6|TRBJ1-5
CASRTTGDQPQHF
TGTGCCAGCAGAACGACAGGGGATCAGCCCCAGCATTTT
>-|-|TRBV18|TRBJ2-5
CASSLKGETQYF
TGTGCCAGCTCATTGAAGGGGGAGACCCAGTACTTC
>TRBD2|-|TRBV5-4|TRBJ2-3
CASSLTRGSGTDTQYF
TGTGCCAGCAGCTTGACTCGGGGTAGCGGGACAGATACGCAGTATTTT
>-|-|TRBV27|TRBJ1-1
CASSLAGSTEAFF
TGTGCCAGCAGTTTAGCGGGCAGCACTGAAGCTTTCTTT
>-|-|TRBV6-6|TRBJ1-1
CASSYQGRAFF
TGTGCCAGCAGTTATCAGGGGAGGGCTTTCTTT
>-|few|TRBV18|TRBJ2-2
CASSPSEIPSNTGELFF
TGTGCCAGCTCACCGTCGGAAATTCCGTCGAACACCGGGGAGCTGTTTTTT
>TRBD1|few|TRBV10-3|TRBJ1-2
CAISEGPGTGGRGYTF
TGTGCCATCAGTGAGGGTCCAGGGACAGGGGGTCGAGGCTACACCTTC